This T cell receptor (beta chain) was sequenced during a study of T cell changes during pregnancy in multiple sclerosis. Some clones are missing from TCRdb's copy, which holds only in-frame ones; the method was immunoSEQ multiplex PCR. The sample lists about 51,000 clones; around 94% were seen once. The V gene end was trimmed by 5 bases and the J gene end by 1 base; junction bases not matched to a gene: 14. CDR3 length: 18 residues. Looked up from germline, CDR1 is SGHAT and CDR2 is FQNNGV. The material was CD4+ T cells from peripheral blood mononuclear cells, obtained in the third trimester of pregnancy. The receptor comes from a female donor with multiple sclerosis, enrolled in a pregnancy study. V is TRBV11-2 and J is TRBJ2-5; 9 bases are shared with TRBD2. CDR3 coding DNA: TGTGCCAGCAGCCGGTTCGGGCTAGCGGGACTAGTCCAAGAGACCCAGTACTTC. Translation: CASSRFGLAGLVQETQYF. The whole variable domain, remainder taken from reference TRBV11-2 and TRBJ2-5, is EAGVAQSPRYKIIEKRQSVAFWCNPISGHATLYWYQQILGQGPKLLIQFQNNGVVDDSQLPKDRFSAERLKGVDSTLKIQPAKLEDSAVYLCASSRFGLAGLVQETQYFGPGTRLLVL.